The 32 T cell receptor beta chains listed next were all sequenced from one sample in a study of identical twins. Each CDR3 protein is one row after TCRdb ran MiXCR on the 5' RACE reads. Here the sample spans about 240,000 distinct CDR3 sequences, more than 9% being singletons. Sample: memory T cells sorted from blood. Receptors were obtained from a man between 45 and 60 years old in good health.

There are many counts of this clonotype. The chain links TRBV5-1 to TRBJ2-3, with D possibly matching TRBD2 (5 bases). Germline V gene sequence: CDR1 SGHRS, CDR2 YFSETQ. This CDR3 is built from 16 residues. The ends were cut back, 0 bases at V and 0 bases at J, with 11 bases in the middle. The CDR3 sequence: CASSLDPRGSTDTQYF. CDR3 nucleotide sequence: TGCGCCAGCAGCTTGGATCCCCGGGGTAGCACAGATACGCAGTATTTT.

This chain connects TRBV10-3 to TRBJ1-1; tentative D call: TRBD1 (6 bases). This CDR3 comprises 15 residues. Germline loops: CDR1 ENHRY, CDR2 SYGVKD. Trimming stripped 6 bases from V and 1 base from J, with 15 bases between. The CDR3 sequence is CAISSPRGGNTEAFF. The DNA for the CDR3 is TGTGCCATCAGCAGCCCCAGGGGCGGGAACACTGAAGCTTTCTTT.

This clonotype was seen ten or more times. This sequence joins TRBV19 and TRBJ2-2; 12 bases agree with TRBD2. This CDR3 is built from 16 residues. The germline V gene has CDR1 LNHDA and CDR2 SQIVND (reference sequence). The V segment lost 4 bases and the J segment 8 bases; nucleotides outside the gene matches: 8. CDR3 in amino acids: CASSTVGTSGRGELFF. The CDR3 DNA sequence: TGTGCCAGTAGTACTGTTGGGACTAGCGGGCGTGGGGAGCTGTTTTTT.

This clonotype has ten or more counts. Mismatch with germline at one junction end may stem from a read error. The J gene is TRBJ2-4, the V gene TRBV9; D is perhaps TRBD1 or TRBD2 (5 bases each). Germline assignment: CDR1 SGDLS and CDR2 YYNGEE. The CDR3 loop spans 14 amino acids. This chain's CDR3 is CASSDGTVKNIQYF. The CDR3, as DNA: TGTGCCAGCAGCGACGGGACGGTCAAAAACATTCAGTATTTC.

This rearrangement joins TRBV7-2 to TRBJ1-2; 7 bases are a match to TRBD1. The CDR3 runs 13 residues. In germline, CDR1 is SGHTA, CDR2 FQGNSA. The trim removed 5 bases at V and 8 bases at J, leaving 8 bases unmatched. The CDR3 reads CASSPQTGIGYTF. In DNA form, the CDR3 reads TGTGCCAGCAGCCCGCAGACAGGGATCGGCTACACCTTC.

This clonotype was observed at least ten times. The chain uses TRBV5-1 and TRBJ2-4; 9 nucleotides line up with TRBD1. CDR1 and CDR2 (germline): SGHRS, YFSETQ. The CDR3 runs 14 residues. The V segment lost 6 bases and the J segment 4 bases; nucleotides outside the gene matches: 5. CDR3 residues: CASNPGQGKNIQYF. CDR3 sequence (DNA): TGCGCCAGCAACCCGGGACAGGGAAAAAACATTCAGTACTTC.

In this sample, this clonotype turned up a few times. The rearrangement links TRBV27 to TRBJ2-5; D perhaps matches TRBD2 (5 bases). The germline gives CDR1 MNHEY, CDR2 SMNVEV (reference sequence). The CDR3 runs to 16 residues. V was pared by 7 bases and J by 4 bases, with 22 bases between. CDR3 loop: CASTKTGKWAPETQYF. The CDR3 DNA follows: TGTGCCAGCACTAAGACGGGGAAGTGGGCCCCAGAGACCCAGTACTTC.

This clonotype was counted ten times or more. This chain links TRBV10-3 with TRBJ2-3; the match to TRBD1 covers 9 bases. Germline CDR1 reads ENHRY; CDR2 reads SYGVKD. The CDR3 totals 13 residues. Losses at the gene ends were 9 bases for V and 3 bases for J; bases not matched to a gene: 4. The CDR3 protein is CAIRQGVTDTQYF. In nucleotides, the CDR3 is TGTGCCATTAGACAGGGGGTAACAGATACGCAGTATTTT.

This clonotype was seen only once. V and J are TRBV10-3 and TRBJ2-1; perhaps D is TRBD1 or TRBD2 (5 bases each). Germline CDR1 reads ENHRY; CDR2 reads SYGVKD. The CDR3 spans 17 residues. V lost 4 bases and J 3 bases, leaving 19 bases between the germline ends. The CDR3 DNA reads as TGTGCCATCAGTGTCCCCCTTAGAGGGGATAACTACAATGAGCAGTTCTTC. Translation: CAISVPLRGDNYNEQFF.

There are many counts of this clonotype. The CDR3, as DNA: TGCAGTGCTAGAGATCCCGGCCTGCGGGGAGAGCAGTACTTC. Translation: CSARDPGLRGEQYF. The gene calls are TRBV20-1 and TRBJ2-7, with a possible D match to TRBD2 (6 bases). The CDR3 contains 14 residues. Per germline, CDR1 DFQATT and CDR2 SNEGSKA (reference sequence). Trimming left V 0 bases short and J 7 bases short, with 16 bases between.

V and J are TRBV12-3 or TRBV12-4 and TRBJ1-1; D unresolved. V was shortened by 6 bases and J by 4 bases, with 9 bases between the two germline ends. This CDR3 has 12 residues. Written as DNA, the CDR3 is TGTGCCAGCAGCCCCGACACCACTGAAGCTTTCTTT. The encoded protein is CASSPDTTEAFF.

This clonotype was seen at least ten times. V is TRBV28 and J is TRBJ2-7; D remains ambiguous. Germline CDR1 MDHEN, CDR2 SYDVKM. Trimming removed 0 bases from V and 12 bases from J, with 9 bases in between. CDR3 size: 11 residues. The CDR3 region is CASSLWSARYF. Here the CDR3 DNA reads TGTGCCAGCAGTTTATGGTCTGCAAGGTACTTC. The whole variable domain, remainder taken from reference TRBV28 and TRBJ2-7, is DVKVTQSSRYLVKRTGEKVFLECVQDMDHENMFWYRQDPGLGLRLIYFSYDVKMKEKGDIPEGYSVSREKKERFSLILESASTNQTSMYLCASSLWSARYFGPGTRLTVT.

This clonotype occurred many times. V usage is TRBV7-9 and J usage is TRBJ2-5; either TRBD1 or TRBD2 may supply D (5 bases each). The CDR3 has 13 amino acids. Trimming removed 1 base from V and 7 bases from J, with 10 bases in between. Germline V lookup: CDR1 SEHNR, CDR2 FQNEAQ (reference sequence). DNA for the CDR3: TGTGCCAGCAGCTTAGAAGGTGGGGGGACCCAGTACTTC. It encodes CASSLEGGGTQYF.

This clonotype has a count of ten or more. V usage is TRBV2 and J usage is TRBJ1-3; no clear D. Trimming took 1 base from V and 0 from J, leaving 10 bases between them. Germline V gives CDR1 SNHLY, CDR2 FYNNEI. CDR3 length: 16 residues. DNA of the CDR3: TGTGCCAGCAGTGAAGGGACGGGAAACTCTGGAAACACCATATATTTT. Amino acids: CASSEGTGNSGNTIYF.

This clonotype was counted once. The genes are TRBV4-1 and TRBJ2-5; 15 nucleotides line up with TRBD2. The CDR3 covers 17 residues. CDR1 is MGHRA and CDR2 is YSYEKL in the germline V gene. V lost 4 bases and J lost 9; bases outside the gene matches: 12. In nucleotides, the CDR3 is TGCGCCAGCAGCCTCACATGGACTAGCGGGGGGGGAGTCGCCCAGTACTTC. Its protein product is CASSLTWTSGGGVAQYF.

This clonotype was seen at least ten times. The chain joins TRBV12-3 or TRBV12-4 to TRBJ2-7, with D possibly matching TRBD2 (5 bases). V was clipped by 8 bases and J by 3 bases, with 17 bases between them. This CDR3 has 14 residues. As DNA, the CDR3 is TGTGCCAGCTCTAGATCGGGAAGAGGCTACGAGCAGTACTTC. Protein product: CASSRSGRGYEQYF.

As for this clonotype: Mismatch with germline at one junction end may stem from a read error. The V call is TRBV2, the J call TRBJ2-6; D is possibly TRBD1 or TRBD2 (6 bases each). CDR1 is SNHLY and CDR2 is FYNNEI in the germline V gene. CDR3 size: 14 residues. The CDR3 is CASIKGGGAYVLTF. The CDR3 nucleotides are TGTGCCAGCATCAAGGGGGGTGGGGCCTACGTCCTGACTTTC.

This clonotype was counted many times. The CDR3 DNA sequence: TGCAGTGCTACCCTTGGAGGGGGGAAGAAGGGCGAGCAGTACTTC. Its translation: CSATLGGGKKGEQYF. V is TRBV20-1 and J is TRBJ2-7; D could derive from TRBD1 or TRBD2 (6 bases each). V gave up 4 bases and J gave up 6 bases, with 22 bases separating them. CDR1 DFQATT and CDR2 SNEGSKA come from the germline V gene (reference sequence). The CDR3 length is 15 residues.

This clonotype appeared once. Here the CDR3 reads CASSFIQGDYGYTF. The CDR3 nucleotides read TGCGCCAGCAGCTTTATACAGGGGGACTATGGCTACACCTTC. The J gene is TRBJ1-2, the V gene TRBV5-1, with 8 positions matching TRBD1. Germline-derived CDR1 and CDR2 are SGHRS and YFSETQ. The CDR3 runs to 14 residues. With 2 bases clipped from V and 3 bases from J, the junction kept 3 bases outside the gene matches.

This clonotype was seen a few times. The V gene is TRBV19, the J gene TRBJ1-6; D might be TRBD1 (6 bases). Germline CDR1 reads LNHDA; CDR2 reads SQIVND (reference sequence). The V end lost 1 base, the J end lost 8 bases, and 9 bases lay between the germline ends. This CDR3 is 14 amino acids long. The CDR3 reads CASSIGGGHSPLHF. Written as DNA, the CDR3 is TGTGCCAGTAGTATAGGTGGGGGCCATTCACCCCTCCACTTT. The entire variable domain, with the rest obtained from reference TRBV19 and TRBJ1-6, is as follows: DGGITQSPKYLFRKEGQNVTLSCEQNLNHDAMYWYRQDPGQGLRLIYYSQIVNDFQKGDIAEGYSVSREKKESFPLTVTSAQKNPTAFYLCASSIGGGHSPLHFGNGTRLTVT.

There are many counts of this clonotype. The chain couples TRBV7-9 to TRBJ1-1; the D is unclear. V was shortened by 2 bases and J by 8 bases, with 6 bases between the two germline ends. This CDR3 is built from 11 residues. Per the germline V gene, CDR1 is SEHNR and CDR2 is FQNEAQ (reference sequence). The CDR3 sequence: CASSLKTEAFF. Written as DNA, the CDR3 is TGTGCCAGCAGCTTAAAAACCGAAGCTTTCTTT.

The chain has TRBV12-3 or TRBV12-4 and TRBJ1-3, with D uncertain. V lost 5 bases, J lost 4 bases, and 12 bases lay in between. The length of the CDR3 is 14 residues. CDR3 in DNA: TGTGCCAGCAGTCGAGACCTTAGAGGAAACACCATATATTTT. Its protein product is CASSRDLRGNTIYF.

V and J are TRBV7-6 and TRBJ2-7; 13 bases align to TRBD2. The CDR3 spans 15 residues. From germline, CDR1 is SGHVS and CDR2 FNYEAQ. V dropped 2 bases and J dropped 6; count of bases not matched to a gene: 4. CDR3 nucleotides: TGTGCCAGCAGCTTAACTAGCGGGAGGGCAGGCGAGCAGTACTTC. Amino acid sequence: CASSLTSGRAGEQYF. Full variable domain (missing parts from reference TRBV7-6 and TRBJ2-7): GAGVSQSPRYKVTKRGQDVALRCDPISGHVSLYWYRQALGQGPEFLTYFNYEAQQDKSGLPNDRFSAERPEGSISTLTIQRTEQRDSAMYRCASSLTSGRAGEQYFGPGTRLTVT.

This clonotype was seen many times. The chain couples TRBV7-7 to TRBJ2-2; 8 nucleotides align to TRBD1. Per the germline V gene, CDR1 is SSHAT and CDR2 is FNYEAQ (reference sequence). The CDR3 is 16 residues long. Germline trimming cut 0 bases from V and 6 bases from J; bases unmatched to any gene: 6. The chain's CDR3 is CASSLASGGAPGELFF. The DNA of the CDR3 is TGTGCCAGCAGCTTAGCGTCAGGGGGCGCCCCCGGGGAGCTGTTTTTT.

This clonotype was picked up many times. This rearrangement joins TRBV19 to TRBJ2-1, with D perhaps TRBD2 (6 bases). V was trimmed by 6 bases and J by 5 bases, leaving 17 bases between them. Germline CDR1 and CDR2: LNHDA and SQIVND (reference sequence). The CDR3 totals 15 residues. The CDR3 sequence is CASRTSAGTHNEQFF. CDR3 DNA: TGTGCCAGTAGGACCTCAGCGGGCACCCACAATGAGCAGTTCTTC.

This clonotype was found many times. J is TRBJ2-3 and V is TRBV5-1, with D perhaps assigned TRBD1 or TRBD2 (5 bases each). This CDR3 region has 14 residues. Germline CDR1 and CDR2: SGHRS and YFSETQ. V shed 7 bases and J shed 2 bases, with 14 bases lying between them. The CDR3 is CASHPGTTTDTQYF. The DNA of the CDR3 is TGCGCCAGCCACCCCGGGACCACCACAGATACGCAGTATTTT.

This clonotype appeared many times. The V call is TRBV12-3 or TRBV12-4, the J call TRBJ1-2; 11 nucleotides align to TRBD1. CDR3 size: 13 residues. Unmatched junction bases numbered 4, after V lost 6 bases and J lost 7 bases. The CDR3 is CASSRTGGGGYTF. In DNA form, the CDR3 reads TGTGCCAGCAGCAGGACAGGGGGCGGTGGCTACACCTTC.

This clonotype came up many times. The V and J genes are TRBV12-3 or TRBV12-4 and TRBJ2-5, with D unclear. The V end was cut by 4 bases, the J end by 10 bases, with 13 bases between. The CDR3 is 12 residues long. The CDR3 DNA reads as TGTGCCAGCAGTTCCGCCGCTTTCGACCAGTACTTC. This translates into CASSSAAFDQYF.

There are a few counts of this clonotype. The chain carries TRBV24-1 and TRBJ2-1; TRBD1 might be the D (6 bases). Deletions cut 10 bases from V and 9 bases from J, with 18 bases between. Looked up from germline, CDR1 is KGHDR and CDR2 is SFDVKD. The CDR3 runs 13 residues. CDR3 in amino acids: CATGDIGVIEQFF. In nucleotides, the CDR3 is TGTGCCACGGGGGACATCGGGGTAATTGAGCAGTTCTTC.

This clonotype was counted a few times. V usage is TRBV29-1 and J usage is TRBJ1-4; D perhaps matches TRBD1 (5 bases). There are 15 residues in the CDR3. Germline V gives CDR1 SQVTM, CDR2 ANQGSEA. V lost 6 bases, J lost 3 bases, and 17 bases lay in between. This CDR3 reads CSVRRGVGANEKLFF. For the CDR3, the DNA is TGCAGCGTGAGACGGGGGGTTGGAGCTAATGAAAAACTGTTTTTT.

This chain connects TRBV10-2 to TRBJ2-5; TRBD1 matches at 8 bases. This CDR3 has 15 amino acids. Looked up from germline, CDR1 is WSHSY and CDR2 is SAAADI. V was clipped by 6 bases and J by 4 bases; unmatched bases: 10. In DNA form, the CDR3 reads TGCGCCAGCAGGTACCCTGGACAGGGAGCAGAGACCCAGTACTTC. This sequence encodes CASRYPGQGAETQYF.

This clonotype was counted at least ten times. The rearrangement joins TRBV5-1 to TRBJ1-1; the match to TRBD1 covers 10 bases. The trim removed 4 bases at V and 4 bases at J, leaving 7 bases unmatched. Looked up from germline, CDR1 is SGHRS and CDR2 is YFSETQ. This CDR3 comprises 15 residues. The DNA of the CDR3 is TGCGCCAGCAGCACCGGACAGGGGGTGCGCACTGAAGCTTTCTTT. This translates into CASSTGQGVRTEAFF.